The TCR beta chain under discussion was sequenced for a study of cytomegalovirus exposure and HLA in healthy donors. General study findings and limits: In a later analysis, first-cohort TCR clusters were found to tend to co-occur in the approximately 120 validation repertoires. Confirmation in vitro established that a few CMV-associated chains were specific for CMV antigens.

CDR3 length equals 16 residues. The ends lost 3 bases at V and 9 bases at J; junction bases unmatched: 12. Germline CDR1 LNHDA, CDR2 SQIVND (reference sequence). About this clone itself: The target antigen is unknown.

Repertoires were generated with immunoSEQ multiplex PCR, while TCRdb's copy carries only in-frame clones and drops some. Here the sample spans roughly 150,000 clones, about 88% being singletons. The clonotype was recovered from a woman aged 18-29 years in good health and CMV-seronegative. The chain joins TRBV19 to TRBJ1-5; 9 nucleotides line up with TRBD1. Sequenced sample: PBMCs. This CDR3 reads CASSMSIGQGLAPQHF. The CDR3, as DNA: TGTGCCAGTAGTATGTCTATAGGACAGGGGCTGGCGCCCCAGCATTTT.